A selection of T cell receptor beta chains follows, all from one sample in a study of metastatic and nonmetastatic thyroid tumors. TCRdb re-called the PCR reads with MiXCR. The profile shows some 15,000 clones, about a quarter of them singletons. The specimen was blood. These receptors came from a male donor with papillary thyroid cancer or a benign thyroid nodule (not recorded which). Some clones in this sample may be carry-over from other donors' samples. Each CDR3 is given with its conserved first and last residue. A D gene is named only where the DNA matches it firmly. Size is omitted from some rows. Given values are once, few, many or a class for expanded clones.

j_call: TRBJ2-3; clone_size: many; d_call: -; v_call: TRBV13; cdr3_aa: CAGSLVTGSDTQYF; cdr3_nt: TGTGCCGGCAGTCTTGTTACAGGGTCCGATACGCAGTATTTT
j_call: TRBJ2-1; clone_size: -; d_call: -; v_call: TRBV7-3; cdr3_aa: CASSLDYYNEQFF; cdr3_nt: TGTGCCAGCAGCCTGGACTATTACAATGAGCAATTCTTC
j_call: TRBJ1-2; clone_size: many; d_call: -; v_call: TRBV6-1; cdr3_aa: CASRTGTVYGYTF; cdr3_nt: TGTGCCAGCAGGACCGGGACGGTCTATGGCTACACCTTC
j_call: TRBJ2-3; clone_size: many; d_call: TRBD1; v_call: TRBV28; cdr3_aa: CASSSGQGADTQYF; cdr3_nt: TGTGCCAGCAGTTCCGGACAGGGCGCAGATACGCAGTATTTT
j_call: TRBJ2-3; clone_size: few; d_call: -; v_call: TRBV27; cdr3_aa: CASRNALSTDTQYF; cdr3_nt: TGTGCCAGCCGAAATGCGCTAAGCACAGATACGCAGTATTTT
j_call: TRBJ1-1; clone_size: many; d_call: -; v_call: TRBV27; cdr3_aa: CASSLNMDAGTEAFF; cdr3_nt: TGTGCCAGCAGTTTAAACATGGACGCGGGTACTGAAGCTTTCTTT
j_call: TRBJ1-3; clone_size: medium-sized; d_call: -; v_call: TRBV7-2; cdr3_aa: CASSLTGITGNTIYF; cdr3_nt: TGTGCCAGCAGCCTAACAGGGATAACTGGAAACACCATATATTTT
j_call: TRBJ2-5; clone_size: many; d_call: -; v_call: TRBV19; cdr3_aa: CASSIGETGYQETQYF; cdr3_nt: TGTGCCAGTAGTATTGGGGAAACAGGGTACCAAGAGACCCAGTACTTC
j_call: TRBJ1-1; clone_size: many; d_call: -; v_call: TRBV30; cdr3_aa: CACRGGAFTEAFF; cdr3_nt: TGTGCTTGTAGGGGGGGCGCGTTCACTGAAGCTTTCTTT
j_call: TRBJ2-1; clone_size: -; d_call: -; v_call: TRBV19; cdr3_aa: CESSMSTGNEQFF; cdr3_nt: TGTGAAAGTAGTATGTCGACAGGCAATGAGCAGTTCTTC
j_call: TRBJ1-1; clone_size: few; d_call: TRBD1; v_call: TRBV28; cdr3_aa: CASTISGTGFEAFF; cdr3_nt: TGTGCCAGCACCATTTCCGGGACAGGTTTTGAGGCCTTCTTT
j_call: TRBJ2-2; clone_size: medium-sized; d_call: TRBD2; v_call: TRBV6-4; cdr3_aa: CASSGLADTGELFF; cdr3_nt: TGTGCCAGCAGTGGACTAGCGGACACCGGGGAGCTGTTTTTT
j_call: TRBJ2-5; clone_size: many; d_call: -; v_call: TRBV3-1; cdr3_aa: CASRSWRETQYF; cdr3_nt: TGTGCCAGCCGCTCGTGGAGGGAGACCCAGTACTTC
j_call: TRBJ1-1; clone_size: few; d_call: TRBD1; v_call: TRBV12-3/TRBV12-4; cdr3_aa: CASRRQGETEAFF; cdr3_nt: TGTGCCAGCAGGAGACAGGGAGAAACTGAAGCTTTCTTT
j_call: TRBJ2-1; clone_size: many; d_call: -; v_call: TRBV9; cdr3_aa: CASSASLGTQVQFF; cdr3_nt: TGTGCCAGCAGCGCCTCTTTAGGGACCCAGGTGCAGTTCTTC
j_call: TRBJ2-2; clone_size: -; d_call: -; v_call: TRBV18; cdr3_aa: CASSGDLSGELFF; cdr3_nt: TGTGCCAGCTCAGGGGACTTATCCGGGGAGCTGTTTTTT
j_call: TRBJ2-7; clone_size: medium-sized; d_call: -; v_call: TRBV4-1; cdr3_aa: CASSQIGDNPYEQYF; cdr3_nt: TGCGCCAGCAGCCAGATTGGGGACAACCCCTACGAGCAGTACTTC
j_call: TRBJ2-2; clone_size: many; d_call: TRBD1; v_call: TRBV27; cdr3_aa: CASSIQGAAGELFF; cdr3_nt: TGTGCCAGCAGTATACAGGGGGCCGCCGGGGAGCTGTTTTTT
j_call: TRBJ2-1; clone_size: many; d_call: TRBD2; v_call: TRBV20-1; cdr3_aa: CSVQRFGTGGPNEQFF; cdr3_nt: TGCAGTGTTCAGAGATTTGGAACGGGAGGGCCCAATGAGCAGTTCTTC
j_call: TRBJ1-3; clone_size: many; d_call: -; v_call: TRBV11-1; cdr3_aa: CASPPRSDRSGNTIYF; cdr3_nt: TGTGCCAGCCCCCCTCGGAGCGACCGCTCTGGAAACACCATATATTTT
j_call: TRBJ2-2; clone_size: many; d_call: -; v_call: TRBV4-3; cdr3_aa: CASSQDRIGELFF; cdr3_nt: TGCGCCAGCAGCCAAGATCGGATAGGGGAGCTGTTTTTT
j_call: TRBJ2-5; clone_size: -; d_call: -; v_call: TRBV30; cdr3_aa: CARGVEVGETQYF; cdr3_nt: TGTGCCCGTGGCGTTGAAGTGGGGGAGACCCAGTACTTC
j_call: TRBJ2-5; clone_size: many; d_call: TRBD2; v_call: TRBV11-2; cdr3_aa: CASSPEWGEGETQYF; cdr3_nt: TGTGCCAGCAGCCCCGAGTGGGGGGAGGGAGAGACCCAGTACTTC
j_call: TRBJ2-7; clone_size: medium-sized; d_call: TRBD1; v_call: TRBV5-1; cdr3_aa: CASSLIGTGGTYEQYF; cdr3_nt: TGCGCCAGCAGCTTGATTGGGACAGGGGGGACCTACGAGCAGTACTTC
j_call: TRBJ1-1; clone_size: -; d_call: -; v_call: TRBV18; cdr3_aa: CASSLKMNTEAFF; cdr3_nt: TGTGCCAGCTCACTTAAGATGAACACTGAAGCTTTCTTT
j_call: TRBJ1-1; clone_size: few; d_call: -; v_call: TRBV6-1; cdr3_aa: CASSESRVFTEAFF; cdr3_nt: TGTGCCAGCAGTGAATCTAGGGTTTTCACTGAAGCTTTCTTT